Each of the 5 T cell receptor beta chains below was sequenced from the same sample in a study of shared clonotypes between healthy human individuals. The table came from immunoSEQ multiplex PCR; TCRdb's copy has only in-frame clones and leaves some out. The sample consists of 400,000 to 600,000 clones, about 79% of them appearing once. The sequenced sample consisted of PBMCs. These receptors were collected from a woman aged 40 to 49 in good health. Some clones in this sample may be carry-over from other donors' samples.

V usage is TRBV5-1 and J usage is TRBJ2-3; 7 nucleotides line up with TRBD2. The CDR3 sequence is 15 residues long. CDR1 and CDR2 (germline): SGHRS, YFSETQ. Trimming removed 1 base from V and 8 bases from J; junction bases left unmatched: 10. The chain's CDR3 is CASSLFELTGGTQYF. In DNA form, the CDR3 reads TGCGCCAGCAGCTTGTTTGAGCTGACGGGGGGTACGCAGTATTTT.

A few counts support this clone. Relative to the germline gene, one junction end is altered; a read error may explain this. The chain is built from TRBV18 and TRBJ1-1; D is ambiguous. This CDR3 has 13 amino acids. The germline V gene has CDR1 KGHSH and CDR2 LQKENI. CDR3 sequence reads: CASSPTANAEAFF. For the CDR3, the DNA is TGTGCCAGCTCACCAACGGCGAACGCTGAAGCTTTCTTT.

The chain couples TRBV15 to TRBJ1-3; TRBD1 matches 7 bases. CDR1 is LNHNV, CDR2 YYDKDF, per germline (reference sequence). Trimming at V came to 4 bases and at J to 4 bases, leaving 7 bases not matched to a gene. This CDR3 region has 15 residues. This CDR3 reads CATSIDRVRGNTIYF. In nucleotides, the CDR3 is TGTGCCACCAGCATAGACAGGGTGCGGGGAAACACCATATATTTT.

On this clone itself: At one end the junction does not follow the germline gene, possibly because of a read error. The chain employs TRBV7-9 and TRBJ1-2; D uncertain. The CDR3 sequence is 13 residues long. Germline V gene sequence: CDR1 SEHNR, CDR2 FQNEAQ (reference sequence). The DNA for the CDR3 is TGTGCCAGCGGCTTGGGTAGTAACTATGGCTACACCTTC. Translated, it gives CASGLGSNYGYTF.

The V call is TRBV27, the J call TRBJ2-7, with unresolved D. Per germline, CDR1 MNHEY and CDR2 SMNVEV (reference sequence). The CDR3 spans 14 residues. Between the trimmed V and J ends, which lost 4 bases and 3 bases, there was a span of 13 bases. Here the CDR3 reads CASSSSSRHYEQYF. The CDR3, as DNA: TGTGCCAGCAGTTCAAGTAGCAGGCACTACGAGCAGTACTTC.